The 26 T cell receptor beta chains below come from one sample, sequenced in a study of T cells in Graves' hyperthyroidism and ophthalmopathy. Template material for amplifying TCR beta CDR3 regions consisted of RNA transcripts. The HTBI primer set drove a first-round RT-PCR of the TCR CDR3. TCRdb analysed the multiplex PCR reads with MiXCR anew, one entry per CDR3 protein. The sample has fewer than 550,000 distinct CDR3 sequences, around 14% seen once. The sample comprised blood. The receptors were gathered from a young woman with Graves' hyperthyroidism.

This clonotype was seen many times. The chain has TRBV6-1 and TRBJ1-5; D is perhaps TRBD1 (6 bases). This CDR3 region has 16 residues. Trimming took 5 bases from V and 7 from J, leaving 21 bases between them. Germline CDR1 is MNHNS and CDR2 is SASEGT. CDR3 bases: TGTGCCAGCAGTCCACCTTATGAGGGGGGCGGGCAGCCCCAGCATTTT. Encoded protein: CASSPPYEGGGQPQHF.

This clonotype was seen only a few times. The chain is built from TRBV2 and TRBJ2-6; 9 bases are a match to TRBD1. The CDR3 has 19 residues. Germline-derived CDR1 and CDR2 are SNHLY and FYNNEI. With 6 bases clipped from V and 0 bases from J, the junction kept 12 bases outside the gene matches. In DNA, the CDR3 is TGTGCCAGCAGCCAAGCCCAGGGGACAGGGAGCTCTGGGGCCAACGTCCTGACTTTC. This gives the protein CASSQAQGTGSSGANVLTF.

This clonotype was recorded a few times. The CDR3 nucleotides are TGTGCCAGCAATCAGGGGGCCACTCAAGAGACCCAGTACTTC. Its translation is CASNQGATQETQYF. The chain couples TRBV2 to TRBJ2-5, with 8 bases lining up with TRBD1. The CDR3 length is 14 residues. The germline CDR1 and CDR2 sequences are SNHLY and FYNNEI. V shed 7 bases, J shed 2 bases, and the junction held 6 bases outside the gene matches.

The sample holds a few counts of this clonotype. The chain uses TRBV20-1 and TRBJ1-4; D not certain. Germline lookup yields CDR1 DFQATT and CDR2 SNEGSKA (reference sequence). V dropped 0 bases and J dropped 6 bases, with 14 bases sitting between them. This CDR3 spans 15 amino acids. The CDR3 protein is CSARDRRQRDEKLFF. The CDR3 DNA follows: TGCAGTGCTAGAGATCGAAGACAAAGAGATGAAAAACTGTTTTTT.

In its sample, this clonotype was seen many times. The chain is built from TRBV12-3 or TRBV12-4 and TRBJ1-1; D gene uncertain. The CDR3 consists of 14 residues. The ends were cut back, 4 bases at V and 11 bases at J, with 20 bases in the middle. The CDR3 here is CASSSLRVQHTAFF. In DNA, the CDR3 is TGTGCCAGCAGTTCCCTAAGGGTCCAGCATACGGCTTTCTTT.

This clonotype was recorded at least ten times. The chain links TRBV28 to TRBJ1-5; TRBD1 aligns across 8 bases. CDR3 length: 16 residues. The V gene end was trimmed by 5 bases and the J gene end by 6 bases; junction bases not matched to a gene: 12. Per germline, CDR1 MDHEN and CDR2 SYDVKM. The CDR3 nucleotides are TGTGCCAGCAGTCTCTTGCGGACAGGGAAGAGTCAGCCCCAGCATTTT. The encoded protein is CASSLLRTGKSQPQHF. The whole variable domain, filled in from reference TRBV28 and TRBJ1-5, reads DVKVTQSSRYLVKRTGEKVFLECVQDMDHENMFWYRQDPGLGLRLIYFSYDVKMKEKGDIPEGYSVSREKKERFSLILESASTNQTSMYLCASSLLRTGKSQPQHFGDGTRLSIL.

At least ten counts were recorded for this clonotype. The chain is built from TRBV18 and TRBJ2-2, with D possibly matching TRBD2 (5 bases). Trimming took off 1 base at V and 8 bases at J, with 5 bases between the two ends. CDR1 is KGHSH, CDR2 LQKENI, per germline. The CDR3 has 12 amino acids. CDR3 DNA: TGTGCCAGCTCACCACGGGAGGGGGAGCTGTTTTTT. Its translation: CASSPREGELFF. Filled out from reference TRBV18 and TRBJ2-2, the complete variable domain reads NAGVMQNPRHLVRRRGQEARLRCSPMKGHSHVYWYRQLPEEGLKFMVYLQKENIIDESGMPKERFSAEFPKEGPSILRIQQVVRGDSAAYFCASSPREGELFFGEGSRLTVL.

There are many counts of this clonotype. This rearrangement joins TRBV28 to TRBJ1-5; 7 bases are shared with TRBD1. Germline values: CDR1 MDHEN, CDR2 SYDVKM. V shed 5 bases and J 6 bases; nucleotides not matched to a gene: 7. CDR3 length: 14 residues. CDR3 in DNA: TGTGCCAGCAGTGTGACAGGGAGGCGTCAGCCCCAGCATTTT. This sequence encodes CASSVTGRRQPQHF. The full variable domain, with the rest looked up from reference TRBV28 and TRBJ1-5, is DVKVTQSSRYLVKRTGEKVFLECVQDMDHENMFWYRQDPGLGLRLIYFSYDVKMKEKGDIPEGYSVSREKKERFSLILESASTNQTSMYLCASSVTGRRQPQHFGDGTRLSIL.

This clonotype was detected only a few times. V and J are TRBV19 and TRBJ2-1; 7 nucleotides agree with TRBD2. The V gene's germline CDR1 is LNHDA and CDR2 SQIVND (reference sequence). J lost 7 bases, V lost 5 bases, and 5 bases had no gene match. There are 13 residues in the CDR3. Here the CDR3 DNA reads TGTGCCAGTAGTCCGGGACTACCAAATGAGCAGTTCTTC. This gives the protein CASSPGLPNEQFF.

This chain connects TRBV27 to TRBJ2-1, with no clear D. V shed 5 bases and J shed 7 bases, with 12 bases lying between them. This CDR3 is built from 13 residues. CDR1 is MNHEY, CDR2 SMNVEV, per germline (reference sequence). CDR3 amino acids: CASSAPIKNEQFF. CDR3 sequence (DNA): TGTGCCAGCAGTGCCCCCATAAAGAATGAGCAGTTCTTC.

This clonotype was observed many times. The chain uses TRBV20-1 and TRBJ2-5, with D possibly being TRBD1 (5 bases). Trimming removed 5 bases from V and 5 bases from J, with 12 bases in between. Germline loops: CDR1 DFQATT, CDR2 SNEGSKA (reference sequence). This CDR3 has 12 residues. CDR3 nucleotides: TGCAGTGCTGACGACAGTAGGGAGACCCAGTACTTC. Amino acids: CSADDSRETQYF.

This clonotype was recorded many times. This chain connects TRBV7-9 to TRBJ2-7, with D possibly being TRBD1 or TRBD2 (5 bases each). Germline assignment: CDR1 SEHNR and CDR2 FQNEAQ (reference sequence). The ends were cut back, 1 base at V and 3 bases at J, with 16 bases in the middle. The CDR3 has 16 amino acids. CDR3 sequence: CASSLVSGTLNYEQYF. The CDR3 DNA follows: TGTGCCAGCAGCTTAGTCTCCGGGACGCTTAACTACGAGCAGTACTTC.

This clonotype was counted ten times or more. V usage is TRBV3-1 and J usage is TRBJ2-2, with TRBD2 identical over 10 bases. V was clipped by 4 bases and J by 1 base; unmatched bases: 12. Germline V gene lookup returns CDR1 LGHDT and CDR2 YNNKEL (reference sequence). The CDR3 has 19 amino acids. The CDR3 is CASSPRGRSGGLNTGELFF. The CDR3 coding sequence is TGTGCCAGCAGCCCTCGGGGCCGTAGCGGGGGGCTGAACACCGGGGAGCTGTTTTTT.

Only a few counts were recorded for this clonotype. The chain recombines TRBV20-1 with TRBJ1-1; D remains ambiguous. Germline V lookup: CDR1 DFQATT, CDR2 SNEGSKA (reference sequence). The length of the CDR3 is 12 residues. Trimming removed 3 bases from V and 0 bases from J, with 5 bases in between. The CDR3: CSARRLNTEAFF. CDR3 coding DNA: TGCAGTGCTAGGAGGCTGAACACTGAAGCTTTCTTT.

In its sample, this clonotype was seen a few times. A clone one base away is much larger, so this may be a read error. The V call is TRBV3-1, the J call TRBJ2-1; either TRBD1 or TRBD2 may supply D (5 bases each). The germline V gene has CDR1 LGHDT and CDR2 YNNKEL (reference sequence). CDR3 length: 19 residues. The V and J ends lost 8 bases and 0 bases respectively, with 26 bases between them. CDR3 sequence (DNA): TGTGCCAGCGGCCCGAACATCAGGGTTTCGGGATTCTCCTACAATGAGCAGTTCTTC. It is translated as CASGPNIRVSGFSYNEQFF.

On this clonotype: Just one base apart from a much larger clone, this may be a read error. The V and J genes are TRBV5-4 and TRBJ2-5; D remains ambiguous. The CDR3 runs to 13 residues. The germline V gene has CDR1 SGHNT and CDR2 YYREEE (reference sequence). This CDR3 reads CANSLELPETQYF. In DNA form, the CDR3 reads TGTGCCAACAGCTTGGAACTACCAGAGACCCAGTACTTC.

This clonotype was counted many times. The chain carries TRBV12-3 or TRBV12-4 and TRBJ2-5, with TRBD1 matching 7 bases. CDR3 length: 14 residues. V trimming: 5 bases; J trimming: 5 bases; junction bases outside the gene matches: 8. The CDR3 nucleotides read TGTGCCAGCAGTCCCGACAGGGCCCGGGAGACCCAGTACTTC. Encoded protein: CASSPDRARETQYF.

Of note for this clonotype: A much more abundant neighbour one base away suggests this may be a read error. The CDR3 loop reads CSARLGGWSDEQFF. The CDR3 nucleotides read TGCAGTGCCCGCCTTGGGGGTTGGAGCGATGAGCAGTTCTTC. The chain is built from TRBV20-1 and TRBJ2-1; D may be TRBD1 or TRBD2 (5 bases each). Germline values: CDR1 DFQATT, CDR2 SNEGSKA (reference sequence). Trimming removed 6 bases at V and 8 bases at J, with 20 bases between. The CDR3 is 14 residues long.

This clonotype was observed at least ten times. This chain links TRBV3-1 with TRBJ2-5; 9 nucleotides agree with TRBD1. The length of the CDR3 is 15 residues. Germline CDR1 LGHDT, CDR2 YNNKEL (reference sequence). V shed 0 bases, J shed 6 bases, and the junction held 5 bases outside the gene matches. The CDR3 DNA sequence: TGTGCCAGCAGCCAAGATACAGGGGGCCTAAAGACCCAGTACTTC. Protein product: CASSQDTGGLKTQYF.

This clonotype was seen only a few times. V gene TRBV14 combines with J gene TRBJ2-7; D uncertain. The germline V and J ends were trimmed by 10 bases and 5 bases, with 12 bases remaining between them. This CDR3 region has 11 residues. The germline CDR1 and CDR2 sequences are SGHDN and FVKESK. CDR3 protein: CAITSRDEQYF. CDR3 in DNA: TGTGCCATCACAAGTCGGGACGAGCAGTACTTC.

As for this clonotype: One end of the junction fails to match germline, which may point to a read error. The CDR3 nucleotides read TGCAGTGCTAGAGGAGGGACTAGCGGGTCCTACGATGAGCAGTTCTTC. Protein: CSARGGTSGSYDEQFF. The rearrangement uses TRBV20-1 and TRBJ2-1, with 12 bases lining up with TRBD2. Germline V gene data show CDR1 as DFQATT and CDR2 as SNEGSKA (reference sequence). The CDR3 totals 16 residues.

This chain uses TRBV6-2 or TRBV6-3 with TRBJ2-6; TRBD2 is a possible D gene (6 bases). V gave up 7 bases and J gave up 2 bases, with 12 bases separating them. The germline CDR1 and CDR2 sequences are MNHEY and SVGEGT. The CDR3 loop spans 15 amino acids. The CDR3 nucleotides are TGTGCCAGCACCTTCTGGGGGGCTGGGGCCAACGTCCTGACTTTC. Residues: CASTFWGAGANVLTF.

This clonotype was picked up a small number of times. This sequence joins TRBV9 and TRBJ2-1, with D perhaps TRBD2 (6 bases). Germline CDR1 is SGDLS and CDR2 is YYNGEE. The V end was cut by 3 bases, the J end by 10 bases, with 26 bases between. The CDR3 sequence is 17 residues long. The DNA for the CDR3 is TGTGCCAGCAGCGCCCACCGCGGGACTGATCGAACCGGGGAGCAGTTCTTC. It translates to CASSAHRGTDRTGEQFF.

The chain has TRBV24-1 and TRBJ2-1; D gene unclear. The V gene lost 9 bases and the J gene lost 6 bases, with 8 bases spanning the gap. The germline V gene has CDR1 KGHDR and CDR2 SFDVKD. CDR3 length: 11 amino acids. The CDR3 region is CATEEGNEQFF. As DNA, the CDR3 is TGTGCCACCGAGGAAGGCAATGAGCAGTTCTTC.

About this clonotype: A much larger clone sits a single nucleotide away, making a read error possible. The CDR3 nucleotides read TGTGCCAGCAGCTACGGAGGGGGGAGCACTGAAGCTTTCTTT. It specifies CASSYGGGSTEAFF. J is TRBJ1-1 and V is TRBV11-2; D might be TRBD1 (6 bases). CDR1 and CDR2 (germline): SGHAT, FQNNGV. This CDR3 comprises 14 residues. The germline V and J ends were trimmed by 4 bases and 4 bases, with 13 bases remaining between them.

The CDR3 DNA reads TGCGCCAGCAGCTTGCCTAGAAGCACAGATACGCAGTATTTT. Translating gives CASSLPRSTDTQYF. The rearrangement uses TRBV5-1 and TRBJ2-3; D unclear. Germline V gene data show CDR1 as SGHRS and CDR2 as YFSETQ. The CDR3 is made up of 14 amino acids. The V end was cut by 1 base, the J end by 0 bases, with 6 bases between.